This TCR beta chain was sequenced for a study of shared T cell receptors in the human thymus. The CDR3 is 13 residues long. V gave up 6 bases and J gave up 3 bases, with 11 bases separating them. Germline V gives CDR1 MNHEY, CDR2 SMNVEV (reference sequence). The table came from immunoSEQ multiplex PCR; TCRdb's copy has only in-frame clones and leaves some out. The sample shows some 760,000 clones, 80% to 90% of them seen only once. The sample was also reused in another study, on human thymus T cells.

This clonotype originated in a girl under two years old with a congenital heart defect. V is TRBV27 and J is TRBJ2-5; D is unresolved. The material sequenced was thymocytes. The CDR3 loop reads CASRAPRKETQYF. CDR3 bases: TGTGCCAGCAGGGCCCCTCGAAAAGAGACCCAGTACTTC.